A single sample is the source of the 29 T cell receptor beta chains below, sequenced in a study of chemoradiotherapy in HPV16-positive cancers. Measured with immunoSEQ multiplex PCR; TCRdb has only the in-frame clones, and not every one. The data hold approximately 5,000 clones, with roughly 77% observed a single time. Sequencing used tumor tissue, obtained from a patient who underwent chemoradiotherapy. The source of these receptors is a human donor with HPV-associated anogenital cancer.

A word on this clone: The same CDR3 also results from other DNA sequences found in this sample. The chain has TRBV27 and TRBJ1-2; a possible D gene is TRBD1 (6 bases). This CDR3 comprises 13 residues. Germline values: CDR1 MNHEY, CDR2 SMNVEV (reference sequence). Trimming took 4 bases from V and 8 from J, leaving 14 bases between them. CDR3 loop: CASSSGNRVGYTF. The CDR3 DNA follows: TGTGCCAGCAGTTCAGGAAACAGGGTCGGCTACACCTTC.

CDR3 in DNA: TGTGCCAGCAGCCAAGAACTAGCTCCTGGGGCCAACGTCCTGACTTTC. It translates to CASSQELAPGANVLTF. The chain has TRBV4-2 and TRBJ2-6, with a tentative D call TRBD2 (6 bases). This CDR3 is 16 amino acids long. Trimming removed 0 bases at V and 2 bases at J, with 8 bases between. Germline V gene lookup returns CDR1 LGHNA and CDR2 YNFKEQ.

This clone has only a few counts. The V call is TRBV5-1, the J call TRBJ2-3, with D unclear. The length of the CDR3 is 15 residues. Germline CDR1 reads SGHRS; CDR2 reads YFSETQ. V lost 0 bases to trimming and J lost 0 bases, with 8 bases between them. CDR3 amino acids: CASSLGPRSTDTQYF. Here the CDR3 DNA reads TGCGCCAGCAGCTTGGGGCCACGAAGCACAGATACGCAGTATTTT.

The J gene is TRBJ2-7, the V gene TRBV9; 9 bases map to TRBD1. J lost 4 bases, V lost 4 bases, and 6 bases had no gene match. This CDR3 is 14 amino acids long. The germline V gene encodes CDR1 SGDLS and CDR2 YYNGEE. Here the CDR3 reads CASSPGTGTYEQYF. CDR3 DNA sequence: TGTGCCAGCAGCCCCGGGACAGGGACATACGAGCAGTACTTC. The variable domain in full, with the rest retrieved from reference TRBV9 and TRBJ2-7, is DSGVTQTPKHLITATGQRVTLRCSPRSGDLSVYWYQQSLDQGLQFLIQYYNGEERAKGNILERFSAQQFPDLHSELNLSSLELGDSALYFCASSPGTGTYEQYFGPGTRLTVT.

This clone was picked up a small number of times. The V gene is TRBV19, the J gene TRBJ1-1; a weak D match, TRBD1 (6 bases). Germline V CDR1 and CDR2: LNHDA, SQIVND (reference sequence). This CDR3 has 16 amino acids. V was pared by 7 bases and J by 8 bases, with 26 bases between. CDR3 coding DNA: TGTGCCAGTATTCCGACAGGCAACAAACCGAATGGGGAAGCTTTCTTT. This codes for CASIPTGNKPNGEAFF.

The rearrangement uses TRBV7-8 and TRBJ2-1, with TRBD2 identical over 8 bases. Looked up from germline, CDR1 is SGHVS and CDR2 is FQNEAQ. The CDR3 runs 14 residues. J lost 6 bases, V lost 5 bases, and 6 bases had no gene match. The CDR3 region is CASSTGGPLNEQFF. The CDR3 region has the DNA TGTGCCAGCAGCACGGGGGGGCCCCTCAATGAGCAGTTCTTC.

This chain connects TRBV5-1 to TRBJ2-5, with 7 bases that match TRBD2. V shed 4 bases and J 3 bases; nucleotides not matched to a gene: 6. Germline V CDR1 and CDR2: SGHRS, YFSETQ. The CDR3 spans 14 residues. CDR3 DNA sequence: TGCGCCAGCAGCCCTCCGGGAGGCAAAGAGACCCAGTACTTC. Protein product: CASSPPGGKETQYF.

This chain joins TRBV9 and TRBJ1-3, with D unresolved. The CDR3 is 12 residues long. The V and J ends lost 0 bases and 3 bases respectively, with 1 base between them. CDR1 is SGDLS and CDR2 is YYNGEE in the germline V gene. The CDR3 DNA reads as TGTGCCAGCAGCGTAGGTGGAAACACCATATATTTT. Translated: CASSVGGNTIYF. The entire variable domain, with the rest obtained from reference TRBV9 and TRBJ1-3, is as follows: DSGVTQTPKHLITATGQRVTLRCSPRSGDLSVYWYQQSLDQGLQFLIQYYNGEERAKGNILERFSAQQFPDLHSELNLSSLELGDSALYFCASSVGGNTIYFGEGSWLTVV.

This chain's CDR3 is CATSRDQGNEQFF. Written as DNA, the CDR3 is TGTGCCACCAGCAGAGATCAGGGAAATGAGCAGTTCTTC. The J gene is TRBJ2-1, the V gene TRBV15; maybe TRBD1 (5 bases). V gave up 0 bases and J gave up 7 bases, with 7 bases separating them. CDR1 and CDR2 (germline): LNHNV, YYDKDF (reference sequence). CDR3 length equals 13 residues.

This clone was seen just once. This sequence joins TRBV11-2 and TRBJ2-1; D remains unclear. Germline assignment: CDR1 SGHAT and CDR2 FQNNGV. This CDR3 spans 14 amino acids. Trimming shortened V by 2 bases and J by 13 bases, and 18 bases separated the two germline ends. The CDR3 here is CASSLSDLGLAQFF. The CDR3 DNA reads as TGTGCCAGCAGCTTATCCGATCTCGGATTAGCACAGTTCTTC.

The rearrangement joins TRBV9 to TRBJ2-3; 7 bases match TRBD1. CDR3 length: 17 residues. Germline values: CDR1 SGDLS, CDR2 YYNGEE. The J segment lost 2 bases and the V segment lost 4 bases, leaving 13 bases of the junction unmatched. The CDR3 sequence is CASSPRGSGGTTDTQYF. The CDR3 DNA is TGTGCCAGCAGCCCACGCGGGTCAGGGGGTACCACAGATACGCAGTATTTT.

The rearrangement uses TRBV11-3 and TRBJ2-5, with D unclear. The CDR3 is made up of 13 amino acids. The V end lost 1 base, the J end lost 5 bases, and 8 bases lay between the germline ends. Germline V gives CDR1 SGHNT, CDR2 YENEEA. The CDR3 coding sequence is TGTGCCAGCAGCTTAGGCCAGATGGAGACCCAGTACTTC. Amino acid sequence: CASSLGQMETQYF.

This chain uses TRBV7-9 with TRBJ2-3, with 10 bases identical to TRBD2. V lost 7 bases to trimming and J lost 0 bases; unmatched junction nucleotides: 13. This CDR3 comprises 18 residues. Germline assignment: CDR1 SEHNR and CDR2 FQNEAQ (reference sequence). For the CDR3, the DNA is TGTGCCAGCACCCAGAGGCCTAGCGGGGGTAGAAGCACAGATACGCAGTATTTT. It is translated as CASTQRPSGGRSTDTQYF.

The V and J genes are TRBV9 and TRBJ2-7; weak D call: TRBD2 (7 bases). CDR1 and CDR2 (germline): SGDLS, YYNGEE. CDR3 length: 14 amino acids. V shed 0 bases and J shed 7 bases, with 14 bases lying between them. CDR3 loop: CASSVAGGSVEQYF. The DNA for the CDR3 is TGTGCCAGCAGCGTAGCGGGGGGCAGTGTGGAGCAGTACTTC. Combining the CDR3 with reference TRBV9 and TRBJ2-7 gives the whole variable domain DSGVTQTPKHLITATGQRVTLRCSPRSGDLSVYWYQQSLDQGLQFLIQYYNGEERAKGNILERFSAQQFPDLHSELNLSSLELGDSALYFCASSVAGGSVEQYFGPGTRLTVT.

This clone appeared a single time. The chain couples TRBV5-1 to TRBJ1-4; 9 positions agree with TRBD1. The trim removed 4 bases at V and 7 bases at J, leaving 5 bases unmatched. The CDR3 covers 14 residues. Germline V gene sequence: CDR1 SGHRS, CDR2 YFSETQ. This chain's CDR3 is CASSRGTGREKLFF. The CDR3 nucleotides are TGCGCCAGCAGCCGCGGGACAGGGCGTGAAAAACTGTTTTTT.

This chain links TRBV6-6 with TRBJ2-7; 8 positions agree with TRBD1. This CDR3 has 15 amino acids. The junction had 6 bases not matched to a gene; V was cut back by 2 bases and J by 3 bases. Germline V gives CDR1 MNHNY, CDR2 SVGAGI (reference sequence). This chain's CDR3 is CASSYADRGRYEQYF. CDR3 sequence (DNA): TGTGCCAGCAGTTACGCCGACAGGGGACGCTACGAGCAGTACTTC.

The chain carries TRBV6-6 and TRBJ2-2, with a possible D match to TRBD1 (5 bases). Per germline, CDR1 MNHNY and CDR2 SVGAGI (reference sequence). The germline V and J ends were trimmed by 4 bases and 2 bases, with 11 bases remaining between them. The CDR3 consists of 15 residues. The CDR3 DNA is TGTGCCAGCAGTTGGGGCAGCCAAAACACCGGGGAGCTGTTTTTT. This codes for CASSWGSQNTGELFF.

The chain combines TRBV28 with TRBJ2-5; 7 bases match TRBD1. The germline V gene encodes CDR1 MDHEN and CDR2 SYDVKM. Trimming at V came to 3 bases and at J to 0 bases, leaving 10 bases not matched to a gene. This CDR3 comprises 17 residues. Here the CDR3 reads CASSFFSGQQYQETQYF. CDR3 sequence (DNA): TGTGCCAGCAGTTTTTTCTCGGGACAGCAGTACCAAGAGACCCAGTACTTC. Full variable domain (outside the CDR3, taken from reference TRBV28 and TRBJ2-5): DVKVTQSSRYLVKRTGEKVFLECVQDMDHENMFWYRQDPGLGLRLIYFSYDVKMKEKGDIPEGYSVSREKKERFSLILESASTNQTSMYLCASSFFSGQQYQETQYFGPGTRLLVL.

The rearrangement joins TRBV7-9 to TRBJ2-3, with no clear D. With 2 bases removed from V and 7 bases from J, the gap between germline ends came to 10 bases. Germline CDR1 reads SEHNR; CDR2 reads FQNEAQ (reference sequence). This CDR3 has 13 amino acids. As DNA, the CDR3 is TGTGCCAGCAGCTTAATAGGACCGAATACGCAGTATTTT. It codes for CASSLIGPNTQYF.

This clone has only a few counts. The V and J genes are TRBV4-2 and TRBJ2-6; D is possibly TRBD1 (5 bases). Trimming cost V 0 bases and J 1 base, with 7 bases left between them. The CDR3 totals 16 residues. Germline loops: CDR1 LGHNA, CDR2 YNFKEQ. CDR3 sequence: CASSQDRGSGANVLTF. The CDR3 bases are TGTGCCAGCAGCCAAGATAGGGGTTCTGGGGCCAACGTCCTGACTTTC.

This sequence joins TRBV9 and TRBJ2-5, with TRBD1 matching 9 bases. Germline V gene lookup returns CDR1 SGDLS and CDR2 YYNGEE. The CDR3 totals 20 residues. Losses at the gene ends were 4 bases for V and 3 bases for J; bases not matched to a gene: 22. This CDR3 is CASSIGGGTGPRWWEETQYF. The CDR3 nucleotides read TGTGCCAGCAGCATAGGTGGGGGGACAGGGCCGCGGTGGTGGGAAGAGACCCAGTACTTC.

V gene TRBV4-1 combines with J gene TRBJ1-2; D is ambiguous. V shed 0 bases and J shed 3 bases, with 2 bases lying between them. CDR3 length equals 12 residues. Per the germline V gene, CDR1 is MGHRA and CDR2 is YSYEKL. CDR3 in amino acids: CASSQDYYGYTF. DNA of the CDR3: TGCGCCAGCAGCCAAGATTACTATGGCTACACCTTC.

V usage is TRBV10-1 and J usage is TRBJ2-1; D perhaps matches TRBD1 (6 bases). V was pared by 6 bases and J by 7 bases, with 13 bases between. The CDR3 loop spans 13 amino acids. The germline V gene encodes CDR1 WNHNN and CDR2 SYGVQD (reference sequence). The DNA of the CDR3 is TGCGCCAGCAGCACAGGGTACCGGAATGAGCAGTTCTTC. Its protein is CASSTGYRNEQFF.

This clone rates as large. This sequence joins TRBV14 and TRBJ1-1, with D possibly being TRBD1 (5 bases). This CDR3 region has 18 residues. V lost 4 bases to trimming and J lost 3 bases, with 24 bases between them. Germline values: CDR1 SGHDN, CDR2 FVKESK. This chain's CDR3 is CASSPMLVYRTRDTEAFF. The CDR3 DNA reads as TGTGCCAGCAGCCCCATGCTGGTATATCGGACCAGGGACACTGAAGCTTTCTTT.

V usage is TRBV7-2 and J usage is TRBJ2-7; 9 bases fit TRBD2. From germline, CDR1 is SGHTA and CDR2 FQGNSA. The CDR3 sequence is 15 residues long. The V and J ends lost 1 base and 2 bases, in that order; junction bases with no gene match: 3. The CDR3 DNA reads TGTGCCAGCAGCTTAGATGCGGGGGGGACCTACGAGCAGTACTTC. It yields the protein CASSLDAGGTYEQYF.

The chain uses TRBV5-1 and TRBJ1-2; D is unclear. V was shortened by 0 bases and J by 4 bases, with 16 bases between the two germline ends. Germline assignment: CDR1 SGHRS and CDR2 YFSETQ. The CDR3 is 16 amino acids. This chain's CDR3 is CASSLGGTTDSYGYTF. CDR3 bases: TGCGCCAGCAGCTTGGGAGGAACGACGGACTCCTATGGCTACACCTTC. Full variable domain (remainder filled in from reference TRBV5-1 and TRBJ1-2): KAGVTQTPRYLIKTRGQQVTLSCSPISGHRSVSWYQQTPGQGLQFLFEYFSETQRNKGNFPGRFSGRQFSNSRSEMNVSTLELGDSALYLCASSLGGTTDSYGYTFGSGTRLTVV.

J is TRBJ2-1 and V is TRBV5-4; 14 bases agree with TRBD2. This CDR3 is built from 16 residues. Trimming at V came to 0 bases and at J to 10 bases, leaving 6 bases not matched to a gene. Germline CDR1 and CDR2: SGHNT and YYREEE (reference sequence). The DNA for the CDR3 is TGTGCCAGCAGCTTGGATGGGACTAGCGGGAGTAACGAGCAGTTCTTC. Translating gives CASSLDGTSGSNEQFF.

The chain couples TRBV6-4 to TRBJ2-3; D remains unclear. CDR3 length: 13 amino acids. Germline V CDR1 and CDR2: MRHNA, SNTAGT. Trimming cost V 2 bases and J 1 base, with 4 bases left between them. The CDR3 protein is CASSDGGTDTQYF. The CDR3 DNA reads as TGTGCCAGCAGTGACGGGGGCACAGATACGCAGTATTTT.

V is TRBV5-1 and J is TRBJ1-5; D is uncertain. CDR1 is SGHRS and CDR2 is YFSETQ in the germline V gene. This CDR3 region has 13 residues. V shed 2 bases and J shed 5 bases, with 8 bases lying between them. This CDR3 reads CASSFEHDQPQHF. CDR3 nucleotides: TGCGCCAGCAGCTTCGAACACGATCAGCCCCAGCATTTT. The whole variable domain, remainder taken from reference TRBV5-1 and TRBJ1-5, is KAGVTQTPRYLIKTRGQQVTLSCSPISGHRSVSWYQQTPGQGLQFLFEYFSETQRNKGNFPGRFSGRQFSNSRSEMNVSTLELGDSALYLCASSFEHDQPQHFGDGTRLSIL.